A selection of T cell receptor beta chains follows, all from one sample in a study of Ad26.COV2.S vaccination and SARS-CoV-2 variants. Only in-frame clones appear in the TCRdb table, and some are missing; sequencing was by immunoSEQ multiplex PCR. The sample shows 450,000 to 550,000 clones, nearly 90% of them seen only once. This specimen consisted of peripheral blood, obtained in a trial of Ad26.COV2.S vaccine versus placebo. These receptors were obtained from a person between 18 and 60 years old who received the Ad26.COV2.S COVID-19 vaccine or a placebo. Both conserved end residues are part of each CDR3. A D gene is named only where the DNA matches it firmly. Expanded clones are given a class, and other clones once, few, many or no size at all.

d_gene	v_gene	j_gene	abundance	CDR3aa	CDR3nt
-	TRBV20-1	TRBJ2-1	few	CSASYNEQFF	TGCAGTGCCTCCTACAATGAGCAGTTCTTC
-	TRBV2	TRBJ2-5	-	CASSEFWDGISETQYF	TGTGCCAGCAGTGAATTTTGGGACGGGATTTCTGAGACCCAGTACTTC
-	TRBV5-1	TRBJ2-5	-	CASSPGPTRQETQYF	TGCGCCAGCAGCCCGGGGCCTACAAGGCAAGAGACCCAGTACTTC
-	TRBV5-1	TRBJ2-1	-	CASSLDLMVNEQFF	TGCGCCAGCAGCTTGGATCTAATGGTTAATGAGCAGTTCTTC
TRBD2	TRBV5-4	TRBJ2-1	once	CASSLARGAYNEQFF	TGTGCCAGCAGCTTGGCGCGGGGGGCATACAATGAGCAGTTCTTC
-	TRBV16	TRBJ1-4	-	CASSQSFGRGEEKLFF	TGTGCCAGCAGCCAATCGTTCGGCAGGGGAGAGGAAAAACTGTTTTTT
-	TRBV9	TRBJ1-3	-	CASSVGDTIYF	TGTGCCAGCAGCGTTGGTGACACCATATATTTT
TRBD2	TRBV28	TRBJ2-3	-	CASNTAGLTDTQYF	TGTGCCAGCAACACAGCGGGGCTCACAGATACGCAGTATTTT
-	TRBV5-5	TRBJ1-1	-	CASSLGANLNTEAFF	TGTGCCAGCAGCTTGGGGGCCAATCTGAACACTGAAGCTTTCTTT
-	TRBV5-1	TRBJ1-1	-	CASSLSGAAPNTEAFF	TGCGCCAGCAGCTTGTCAGGGGCCGCGCCGAACACTGAAGCTTTCTTT
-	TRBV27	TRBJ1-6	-	CASSPHHSDLKNSPLHF	TGTGCCAGCAGTCCTCATCACTCGGACTTAAAAAATTCACCCCTCCACTTT
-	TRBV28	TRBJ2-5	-	CASSTRRVGQETQYF	TGTGCCAGCAGTACACGCCGGGTAGGGCAAGAGACCCAGTACTTC
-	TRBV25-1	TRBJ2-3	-	CASSRSGSTDTQYF	TGTGCCAGCAGTAGGTCAGGGAGCACAGATACGCAGTATTTT
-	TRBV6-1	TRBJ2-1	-	CASSLYVDNEQFF	TGTGCCAGCAGTTTGTACGTGGACAATGAGCAGTTCTTC
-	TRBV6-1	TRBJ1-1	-	CASSESTGRTNTEAFF	TGTGCCAGCAGTGAATCGACTGGACGGACTAACACTGAAGCTTTCTTT
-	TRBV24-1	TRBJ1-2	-	CATSVSDNYGYTF	TGTGCCACCAGTGTTAGTGATAACTATGGCTACACCTTC
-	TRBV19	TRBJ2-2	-	CASSTRGDTGELFF	TGTGCCAGTAGTACTAGAGGGGACACCGGGGAGCTGTTTTTT
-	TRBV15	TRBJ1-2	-	CATSRDQGLLGYTF	TGTGCCACCAGCAGAGATCAGGGACTATTAGGCTACACCTTC
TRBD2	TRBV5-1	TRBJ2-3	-	CASSLGGTIPTDTQYF	TGCGCCAGCAGCTTGGGTGGGACTATACCCACAGATACGCAGTATTTT
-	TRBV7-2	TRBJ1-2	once	CASSLNSGYYGYTF	TGTGCCAGCAGCCTCAACTCCGGATACTATGGCTACACCTTC
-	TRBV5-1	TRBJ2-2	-	CASSMSWKGFTGELFF	TGCGCCAGCAGCATGTCTTGGAAAGGGTTCACCGGGGAGCTGTTTTTT
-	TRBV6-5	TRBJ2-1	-	CASSYLSYNEQFF	TGTGCCAGCAGTTACCTAAGTTACAATGAGCAGTTCTTC
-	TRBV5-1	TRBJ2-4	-	CASSLVTGINIQYF	TGCGCCAGCAGCTTGGTAACAGGAATAAACATTCAGTACTTC
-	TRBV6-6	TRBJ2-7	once	CASSYSSVGPYEQYF	TGTGCCAGCAGTTACTCGAGTGTCGGGCCCTACGAGCAGTACTTC
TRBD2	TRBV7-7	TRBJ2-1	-	CASSLGASGTYNEQFF	TGTGCTAGCAGTCTTGGGGCTAGCGGGACTTATAATGAGCAGTTCTTC
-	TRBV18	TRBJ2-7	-	CASSEAYEQYF	TGTGCCAGCTCAGAGGCCTACGAGCAGTACTTC
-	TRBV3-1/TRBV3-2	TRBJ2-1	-	CASSPLDGTRMNNEQFF	TGTGCCAGCAGCCCTCTAGACGGGACACGAATGAACAATGAGCAGTTCTTC
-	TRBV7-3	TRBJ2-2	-	CASSADGHTGELFF	TGTGCCAGCAGCGCGGACGGACACACCGGGGAGCTGTTTTTT
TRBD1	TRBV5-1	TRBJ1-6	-	CASSRTTGGHNSPLHF	TGCGCCAGCAGCCGAACGACAGGGGGACATAATTCACCCCTCCACTTT
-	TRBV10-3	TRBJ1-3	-	CAISEYPGNTIYF	TGTGCCATCAGCGAGTACCCTGGAAACACCATATATTTT
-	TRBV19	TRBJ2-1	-	CASSKVGPSSYNEQFF	TGTGCCAGTAGTAAGGTGGGGCCTAGCTCCTACAATGAGCAGTTCTTC
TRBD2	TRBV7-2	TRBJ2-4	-	CASSFLIAGPKNIQYF	TGTGCCAGCAGCTTTCTAATAGCGGGTCCCAAAAACATTCAGTACTTC
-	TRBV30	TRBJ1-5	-	CAWSFRTNQPQHF	TGTGCCTGGAGTTTCCGGACAAATCAGCCCCAGCATTTT
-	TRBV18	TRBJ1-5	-	CASSPAGQPQHF	TGTGCCAGCTCACCGGCGGGACAGCCCCAGCATTTT
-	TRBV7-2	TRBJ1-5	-	CASRAGQTLNQPQHF	TGTGCCAGCAGGGCCGGACAGACTTTAAATCAGCCCCAGCATTTT
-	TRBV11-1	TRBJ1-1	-	CASSTPQSGDLEAFF	TGTGCCAGCAGCACCCCACAGTCTGGGGACCTTGAAGCTTTCTTT
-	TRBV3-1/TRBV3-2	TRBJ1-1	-	CASQKRDTEAFF	TGTGCCAGCCAAAAAAGGGACACTGAAGCTTTCTTT
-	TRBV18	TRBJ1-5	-	CASSLQVDQPQHF	TGTGCCAGCTCACTACAGGTTGACCAGCCCCAGCATTTT
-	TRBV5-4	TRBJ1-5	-	CASSLDGGRRPQHF	TGTGCCAGCAGCTTGGATGGAGGCCGGAGGCCCCAGCATTTT
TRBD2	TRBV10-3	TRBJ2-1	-	CAISANSGGSRNEQFF	TGTGCCATCAGTGCAAACTCAGGCGGGAGCCGCAATGAGCAGTTCTTC
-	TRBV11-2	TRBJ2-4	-	CASSRPQGALKYF	TGTGCCAGCAGCCGCCCACAAGGAGCATTAAAGTACTTC
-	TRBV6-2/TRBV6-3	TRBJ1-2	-	CASSYRPASNGYGYTF	TGTGCCAGCAGTTACCGTCCAGCCTCAAACGGCTATGGCTACACCTTC
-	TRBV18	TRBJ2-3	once	CASSHLWAQDDTQYF	TGTGCCAGCTCACACTTATGGGCCCAGGACGATACGCAGTATTTT
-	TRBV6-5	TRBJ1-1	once	CASTNSGGFTEAFF	TGTGCCAGCACCAATTCGGGGGGATTCACTGAAGCTTTCTTT
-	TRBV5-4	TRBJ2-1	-	CASSLLSNNEQFF	TGTGCCAGCAGCTTGCTCTCGAACAATGAGCAGTTCTTC
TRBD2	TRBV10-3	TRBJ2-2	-	CAIRGGLAENTGELFF	TGTGCCATCAGGGGGGGACTAGCGGAGAACACCGGGGAGCTGTTTTTT
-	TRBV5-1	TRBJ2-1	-	CASSQGNEQFF	TGCGCCAGCAGCCAGGGGAATGAGCAGTTCTTC
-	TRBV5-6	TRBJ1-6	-	CASSSGPINSPLHF	TGTGCCAGCAGCTCCGGACCGATTAATTCACCCCTCCACTTT